Each of the 2 T cell receptor beta chains below was sequenced from the same sample in a study of glioma-infiltrating T cells. Amplification of TCR alpha and beta CDR3 regions from RNA used iRepertoire nested multiplex PCR. TCRdb analysed the multiplex PCR reads with MiXCR anew, one entry per CDR3 protein. The table shows about 140,000 distinct CDR3 sequences, with about 39% occurring only once. Sequencing was performed on glioma tissue, nonneoplastic brain tissue, or PBMCs (not recorded which). The receptors shown here come from a human donor with low-grade glioma or glioblastoma, undergoing nonglioma brain surgery, or in good health (not recorded which).

This clonotype was seen only a few times. The V call is TRBV7-2, the J call TRBJ2-1; D might be TRBD1 (6 bases). The CDR3 length is 12 residues. The ends were cut back, 3 bases at V and 11 bases at J, with 11 bases in the middle. CDR1 SGHTA and CDR2 FQGNSA come from the germline V gene. The CDR3 here is CASSFEGHKQFF. The CDR3 bases are TGTGCCAGCAGCTTCGAGGGACATAAGCAGTTCTTC.

The V gene is TRBV7-9, the J gene TRBJ1-1; no clear D gene. Germline CDR1 is SEHNR and CDR2 is FQNEAQ (reference sequence). Trimming took off 1 base at V and 1 base at J, with 7 bases between the two ends. This CDR3 region has 14 residues. The CDR3 protein is CASSLGPQNTEAFF. The CDR3 nucleotides are TGTGCCAGCAGCTTAGGACCGCAGAACACTGAAGCTTTCTTT.